Listed below are T cell receptor beta chains from one sample, sequenced in a study of CD8 T cells in ankylosing spondylitis. TCRdb ran MiXCR on the 5' RACE reads and lists one entry per CDR3 protein. Here the sample spans approximately 260,000 distinct CDR3 sequences, 15% to 20% being singletons. Sequences were obtained from blood, either unsorted or a sorted T cell fraction (not recorded which). All receptors derive from a male donor with ankylosing spondylitis or in good health (not recorded which). CDR3s include the opening cysteine and the closing phenylalanine or tryptophan.

>TRBV10-3|TRBJ2-1
CAISESSQGTSGRQVKFF
>TRBV12-3/TRBV12-4|TRBJ2-2
CASSLTSGNTGELFF
>TRBV7-9|TRBJ1-1
CASSLAWTDEAFF
>TRBV6-5|TRBJ2-2
CAGGISSGELFF
>TRBV12-3/TRBV12-4|TRBJ2-7
CASSSLGGLYEQYF
>TRBV11-3|TRBJ1-1
CASRRAREDTEAFF
>TRBV29-1|TRBJ2-3
CSAQGAADTQYF
>TRBV20-1|TRBJ2-3
CSASNPKAQSTDTQYF
>TRBV7-3|TRBJ2-1
CASSFGGSDNEQFF
>TRBV10-3|TRBJ1-1
CAIRGQGVNTEAFF
>TRBV5-1|TRBJ2-5
CASSPTGGKETQYF
>TRBV4-1|TRBJ2-2
CASSQAGPGTANTGELFF
>TRBV6-2/TRBV6-3|TRBJ2-7
CASNEQGRDEQYF
>TRBV9|TRBJ2-3
CANSVVGRVTDTQYF
>TRBV6-5|TRBJ1-1
CASSYTGVMNTEAFF
>TRBV12-3/TRBV12-4|TRBJ2-5
CASRGTSGNWDQETQYF
>TRBV11-2|TRBJ2-2
CASSLPTGSGELFF
>TRBV12-3/TRBV12-4|TRBJ2-1
CASSPAGGLFGNEQFF
>TRBV12-3/TRBV12-4|TRBJ2-1
CASTPGTGGTSGRAYNEQFF
>TRBV28|TRBJ2-3
CASGDTQYF
>TRBV7-9|TRBJ2-1
CASSSTPGQGANEQFF
>TRBV6-5|TRBJ1-5
CASSYSSGFHPQHF
>TRBV20-1|TRBJ2-1
CSARSRDRVNEQFF
>TRBV7-3|TRBJ2-1
CASSPLAGSSYNEQFF
>TRBV6-1|TRBJ2-7
CASTWASGPYEQYF
>TRBV20-1|TRBJ2-5
CSAPGTSGIQETQYF
>TRBV20-1|TRBJ2-7
CSARSGSSYEQYF
>TRBV29-1|TRBJ2-7
CSVEGADREQYF